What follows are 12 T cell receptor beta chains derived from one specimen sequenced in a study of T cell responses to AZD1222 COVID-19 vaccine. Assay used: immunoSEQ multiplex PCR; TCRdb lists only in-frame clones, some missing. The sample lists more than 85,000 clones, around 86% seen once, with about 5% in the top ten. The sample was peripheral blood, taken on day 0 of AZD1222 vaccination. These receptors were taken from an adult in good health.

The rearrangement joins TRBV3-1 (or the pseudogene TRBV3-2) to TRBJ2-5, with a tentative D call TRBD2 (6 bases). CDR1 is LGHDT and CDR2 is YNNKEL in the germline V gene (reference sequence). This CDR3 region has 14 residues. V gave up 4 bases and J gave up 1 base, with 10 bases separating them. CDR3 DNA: TGTGCCAGCAGCCCCCGGGGACTCCAAGAGACCCAGTACTTC. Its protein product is CASSPRGLQETQYF.

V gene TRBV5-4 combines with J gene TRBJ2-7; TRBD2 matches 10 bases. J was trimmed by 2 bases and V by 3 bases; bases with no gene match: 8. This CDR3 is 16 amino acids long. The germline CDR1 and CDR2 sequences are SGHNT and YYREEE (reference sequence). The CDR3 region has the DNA TGTGCCAGCAGCTCATTAGCGGGGGGATCCACCTACGAGCAGTACTTC. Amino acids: CASSSLAGGSTYEQYF.

CDR3 protein: CASSSRLAGVTGSNNEQFF. DNA for the CDR3: TGTGCCAGCAGTTCCCGGCTAGCGGGAGTCACAGGTAGTAACAATGAGCAGTTCTTC. V is TRBV27 and J is TRBJ2-1, with 10 bases fitting TRBD2. Germline-derived CDR1 and CDR2 are MNHEY and SMNVEV (reference sequence). Trimming cost V 4 bases and J 5 bases; bases outside gene matches: 17. The length of the CDR3 is 19 residues.

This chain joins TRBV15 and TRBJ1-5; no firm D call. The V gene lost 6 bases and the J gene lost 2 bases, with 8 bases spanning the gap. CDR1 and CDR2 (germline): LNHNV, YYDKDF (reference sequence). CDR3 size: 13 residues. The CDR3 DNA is TGTGCCACCAGGGGAGCGGGCAATCAGCCCCAGCATTTT. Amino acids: CATRGAGNQPQHF.

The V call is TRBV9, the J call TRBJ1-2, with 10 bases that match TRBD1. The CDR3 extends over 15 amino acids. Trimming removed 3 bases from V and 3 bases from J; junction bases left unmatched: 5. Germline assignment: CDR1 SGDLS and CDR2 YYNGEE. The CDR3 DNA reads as TGTGCCAGCAGCGCTCAAGGGACAGGGGACTATGGCTACACCTTC. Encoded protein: CASSAQGTGDYGYTF. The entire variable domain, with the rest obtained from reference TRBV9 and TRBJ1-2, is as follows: DSGVTQTPKHLITATGQRVTLRCSPRSGDLSVYWYQQSLDQGLQFLIQYYNGEERAKGNILERFSAQQFPDLHSELNLSSLELGDSALYFCASSAQGTGDYGYTFGSGTRLTVV.

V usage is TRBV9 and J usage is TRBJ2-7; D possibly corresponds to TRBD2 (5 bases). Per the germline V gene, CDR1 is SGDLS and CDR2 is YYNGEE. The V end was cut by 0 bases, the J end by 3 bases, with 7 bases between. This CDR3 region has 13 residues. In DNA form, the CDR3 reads TGTGCCAGCAGCGTAGCCGGGGACTACGAGCAGTACTTC. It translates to CASSVAGDYEQYF.

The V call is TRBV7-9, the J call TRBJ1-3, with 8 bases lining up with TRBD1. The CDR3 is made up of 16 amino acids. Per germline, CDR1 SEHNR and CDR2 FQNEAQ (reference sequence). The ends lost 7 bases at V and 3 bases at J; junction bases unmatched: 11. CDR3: CASTPNRQGLGNTIYF. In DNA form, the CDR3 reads TGTGCCAGCACCCCTAACCGACAGGGGCTTGGAAACACCATATATTTT.

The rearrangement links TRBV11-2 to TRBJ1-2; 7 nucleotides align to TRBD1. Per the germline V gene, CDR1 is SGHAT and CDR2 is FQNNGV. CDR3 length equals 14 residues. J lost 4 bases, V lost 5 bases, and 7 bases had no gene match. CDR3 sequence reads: CASSPGTARYGYTF. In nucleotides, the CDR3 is TGTGCCAGCAGCCCTGGGACAGCCCGCTATGGCTACACCTTC.

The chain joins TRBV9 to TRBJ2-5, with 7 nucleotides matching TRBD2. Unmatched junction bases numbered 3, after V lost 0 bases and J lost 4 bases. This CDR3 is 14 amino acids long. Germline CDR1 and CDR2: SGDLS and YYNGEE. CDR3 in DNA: TGTGCCAGCAGCGTAGGACTAGCCTCAGAGACCCAGTACTTC. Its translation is CASSVGLASETQYF.

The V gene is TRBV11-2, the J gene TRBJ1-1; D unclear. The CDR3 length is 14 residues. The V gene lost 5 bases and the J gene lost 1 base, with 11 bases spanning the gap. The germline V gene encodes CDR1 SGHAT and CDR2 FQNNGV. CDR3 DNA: TGTGCCAGCAGCGCATCCGTCGCGAACACTGAAGCTTTCTTT. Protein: CASSASVANTEAFF.

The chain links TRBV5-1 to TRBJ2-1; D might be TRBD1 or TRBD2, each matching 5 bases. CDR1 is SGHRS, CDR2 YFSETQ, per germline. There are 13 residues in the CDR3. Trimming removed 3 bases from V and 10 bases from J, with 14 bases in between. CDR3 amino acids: CASSWGLEGEQFF. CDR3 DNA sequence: TGCGCCAGCAGCTGGGGGTTAGAGGGCGAGCAGTTCTTC.

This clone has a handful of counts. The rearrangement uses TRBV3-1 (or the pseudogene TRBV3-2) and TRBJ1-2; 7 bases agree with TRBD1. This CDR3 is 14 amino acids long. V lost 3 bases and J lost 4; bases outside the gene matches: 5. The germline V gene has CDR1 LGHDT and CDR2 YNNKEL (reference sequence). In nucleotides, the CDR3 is TGTGCCAGCAGCCACCCGACAGGGAGCTATGGCTACACCTTC. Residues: CASSHPTGSYGYTF.